Each of the 4 T cell receptor beta chains below was sequenced from the same sample in a study of blood T cell repertoires in COVID-19. The data were produced by immunoSEQ multiplex PCR, yet TCRdb's version contains in-frame clones alone and is incomplete. The sample carries fewer than 250,000 clones, about 83% recorded once. Sequencing was carried out using PBMCs or T cells enriched from blood (not recorded which). The receptor set was obtained from a woman aged 35 to 49 who had been exposed to COVID-19.

This sequence joins TRBV12-3 or TRBV12-4 and TRBJ2-5; TRBD1 matches at 7 bases. V trimming: 9 bases; J trimming: 5 bases; junction bases outside the gene matches: 9. CDR3 length equals 13 residues. The CDR3 DNA follows: TGTGCCAGTGCTAAGGGGGCTTCGGAGACCCAGTACTTC. Translated, it gives CASAKGASETQYF.

V is TRBV19 and J is TRBJ2-3; 12 bases agree with TRBD2. Germline CDR1 LNHDA, CDR2 SQIVND (reference sequence). V lost 5 bases to trimming and J lost 6 bases; unmatched junction nucleotides: 12. The CDR3 totals 17 residues. CDR3 in DNA: TGTGCCAGTAGTCCCCGGACTAGCGGGGACGGTCAGGATACGCAGTATTTT. It translates to CASSPRTSGDGQDTQYF.

V is TRBV7-7 and J is TRBJ2-7; 10 bases are a match to TRBD1. In germline, CDR1 is SSHAT, CDR2 FNYEAQ (reference sequence). The CDR3 is 16 amino acids. CDR3 DNA: TGTGCTAGTAGGAACTGGCGGGACAGGGGACCATACGAGCAGTACTTC. Residues: CASRNWRDRGPYEQYF.

The chain is built from TRBV2 and TRBJ2-2; 9 bases are a match to TRBD1. Germline V gene lookup returns CDR1 SNHLY and CDR2 FYNNEI. The CDR3 extends over 15 amino acids. V lost 5 bases to trimming and J lost 3 bases; unmatched junction nucleotides: 4. Here the CDR3 DNA reads TGTGCCAGCAGTCTAGACAGGGGGTACACCGGGGAGCTGTTTTTT. Translated, it gives CASSLDRGYTGELFF.